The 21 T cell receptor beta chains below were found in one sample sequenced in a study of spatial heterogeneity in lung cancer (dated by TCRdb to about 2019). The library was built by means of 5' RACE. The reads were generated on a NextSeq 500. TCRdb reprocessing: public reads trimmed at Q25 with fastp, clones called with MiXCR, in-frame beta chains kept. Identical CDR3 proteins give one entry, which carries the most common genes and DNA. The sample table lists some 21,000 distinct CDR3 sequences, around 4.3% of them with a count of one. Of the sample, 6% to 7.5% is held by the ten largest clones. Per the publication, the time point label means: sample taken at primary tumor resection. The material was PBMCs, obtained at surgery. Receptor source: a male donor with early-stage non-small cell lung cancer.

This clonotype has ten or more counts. Here the CDR3 DNA reads TGTGCCAGCAGCCCGCCACTCGGTACGCAGTATTTT. Residues: CASSPPLGTQYF. This chain links TRBV7-2 with TRBJ2-3; no reliable D call. Germline CDR1 SGHTA, CDR2 FQGNSA. Trimming pared 5 bases from V and 8 bases from J, leaving 11 bases between. This CDR3 is 12 amino acids long.

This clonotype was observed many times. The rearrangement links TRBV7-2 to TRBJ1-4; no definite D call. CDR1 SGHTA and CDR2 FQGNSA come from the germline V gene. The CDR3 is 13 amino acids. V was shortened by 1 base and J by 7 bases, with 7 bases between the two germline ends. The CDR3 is CASSLVRGEKLFF. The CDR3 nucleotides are TGTGCCAGCAGCTTAGTCCGCGGTGAAAAACTGTTTTTT.

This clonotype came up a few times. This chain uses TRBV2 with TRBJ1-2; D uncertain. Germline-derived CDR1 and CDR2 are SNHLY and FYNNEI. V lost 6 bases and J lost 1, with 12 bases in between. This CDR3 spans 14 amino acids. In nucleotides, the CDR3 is TGTGCCAGCAGGCGACCAACCATTAACTATGGCTACACCTTC. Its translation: CASRRPTINYGYTF. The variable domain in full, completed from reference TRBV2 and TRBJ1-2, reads EPEVTQTPSHQVTQMGQEVILRCVPISNHLYFYWYRQILGQKVEFLVSFYNNEISEKSEIFDDQFSVERPDGSNFTLKIRSTKLEDSAMYFCASRRPTINYGYTFGSGTRLTVV.

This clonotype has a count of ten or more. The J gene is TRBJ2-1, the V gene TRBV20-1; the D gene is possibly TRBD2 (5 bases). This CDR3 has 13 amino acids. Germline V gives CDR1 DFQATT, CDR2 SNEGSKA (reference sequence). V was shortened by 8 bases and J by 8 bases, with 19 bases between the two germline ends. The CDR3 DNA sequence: TGCAGTCAAACCGGGAATAGTAGGTATGAGCAGTTCTTC. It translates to CSQTGNSRYEQFF.

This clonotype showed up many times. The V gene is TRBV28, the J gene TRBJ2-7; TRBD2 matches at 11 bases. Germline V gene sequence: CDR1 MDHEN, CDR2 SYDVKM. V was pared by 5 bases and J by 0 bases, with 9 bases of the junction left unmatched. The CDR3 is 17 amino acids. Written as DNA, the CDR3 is TGTGCCAGCAGTCCCCTTGGAGGGACTAGCGGCTCCTACGAGCAGTACTTC. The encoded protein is CASSPLGGTSGSYEQYF. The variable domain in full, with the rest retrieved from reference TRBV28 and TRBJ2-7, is DVKVTQSSRYLVKRTGEKVFLECVQDMDHENMFWYRQDPGLGLRLIYFSYDVKMKEKGDIPEGYSVSREKKERFSLILESASTNQTSMYLCASSPLGGTSGSYEQYFGPGTRLTVT.

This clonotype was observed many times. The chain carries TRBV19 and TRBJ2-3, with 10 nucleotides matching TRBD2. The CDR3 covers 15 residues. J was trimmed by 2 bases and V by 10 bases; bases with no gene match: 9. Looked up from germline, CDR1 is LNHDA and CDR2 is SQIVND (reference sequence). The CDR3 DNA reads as TGTGCCACCCGGACTAGCGGATTTCCCACAGATACGCAGTATTTT. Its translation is CATRTSGFPTDTQYF. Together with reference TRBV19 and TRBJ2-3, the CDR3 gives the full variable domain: DGGITQSPKYLFRKEGQNVTLSCEQNLNHDAMYWYRQDPGQGLRLIYYSQIVNDFQKGDIAEGYSVSREKKESFPLTVTSAQKNPTAFYLCATRTSGFPTDTQYFGPGTRLTVL.

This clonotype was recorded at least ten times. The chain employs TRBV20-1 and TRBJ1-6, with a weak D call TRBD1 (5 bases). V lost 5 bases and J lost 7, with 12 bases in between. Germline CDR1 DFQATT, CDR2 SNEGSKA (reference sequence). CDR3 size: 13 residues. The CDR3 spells CSAAIGANSPLHF. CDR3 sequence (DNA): TGCAGTGCTGCCATAGGGGCCAATTCACCCCTCCACTTT.

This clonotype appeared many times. In DNA, the CDR3 is TGCGCCAGCAGTGTCTCTCCGGGAAACACCATATATTTT. Translated, it gives CASSVSPGNTIYF. This chain links TRBV10-1 with TRBJ1-3; no reliable D call. Germline loops: CDR1 WNHNN, CDR2 SYGVQD (reference sequence). Trimming took 4 bases from V and 4 from J, leaving 8 bases between them. The CDR3 extends over 13 amino acids.

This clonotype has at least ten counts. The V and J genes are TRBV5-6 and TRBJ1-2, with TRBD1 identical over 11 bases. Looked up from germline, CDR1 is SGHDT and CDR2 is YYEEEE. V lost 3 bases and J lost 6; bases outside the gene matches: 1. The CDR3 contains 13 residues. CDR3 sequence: CASSSDRGHGYTF. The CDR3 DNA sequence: TGTGCCAGCAGCTCGGACAGGGGGCATGGCTACACCTTC.

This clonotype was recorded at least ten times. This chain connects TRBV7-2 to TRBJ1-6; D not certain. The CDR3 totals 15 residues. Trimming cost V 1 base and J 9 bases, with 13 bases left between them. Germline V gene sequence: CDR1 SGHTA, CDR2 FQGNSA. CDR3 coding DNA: TGTGCCAGCAGCTTAGTCTCGACGTCGGGTTCACCCCTCCACTTT. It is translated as CASSLVSTSGSPLHF. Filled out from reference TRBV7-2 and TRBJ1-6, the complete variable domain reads GAGVSQSPSNKVTEKGKDVELRCDPISGHTALYWYRQSLGQGLEFLIYFQGNSAPDKSGLPSDRFSAERTGGSVSTLTIQRTQQEDSAVYLCASSLVSTSGSPLHFGNGTRLTVT.

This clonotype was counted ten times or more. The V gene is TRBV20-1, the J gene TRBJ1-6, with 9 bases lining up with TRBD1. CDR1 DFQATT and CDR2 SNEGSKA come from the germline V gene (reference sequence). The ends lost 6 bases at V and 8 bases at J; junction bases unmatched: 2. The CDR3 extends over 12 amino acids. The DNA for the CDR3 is TGCAGTGCCCGACAGGGGGATTCACCCCTCCACTTT. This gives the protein CSARQGDSPLHF.

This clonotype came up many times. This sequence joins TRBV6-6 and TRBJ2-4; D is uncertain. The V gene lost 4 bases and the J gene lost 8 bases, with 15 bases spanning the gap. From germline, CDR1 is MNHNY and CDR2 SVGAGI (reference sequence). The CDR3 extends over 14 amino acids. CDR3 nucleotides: TGTGCCAGCAGTTCTCCAACTTTGGGTGACATTCAGTACTTC. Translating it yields CASSSPTLGDIQYF.

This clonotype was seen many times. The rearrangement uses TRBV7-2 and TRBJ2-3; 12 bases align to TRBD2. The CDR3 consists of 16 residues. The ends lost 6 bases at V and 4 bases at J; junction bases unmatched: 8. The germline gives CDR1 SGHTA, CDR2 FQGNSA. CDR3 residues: CASSLLAGGPPDTQYF. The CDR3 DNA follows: TGTGCCAGCAGTTTACTAGCGGGAGGTCCCCCAGATACGCAGTATTTT.

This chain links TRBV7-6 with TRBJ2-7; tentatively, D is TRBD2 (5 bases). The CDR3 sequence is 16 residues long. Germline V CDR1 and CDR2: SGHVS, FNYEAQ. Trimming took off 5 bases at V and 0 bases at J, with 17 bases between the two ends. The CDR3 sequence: CASSLLAGGLSYEQYF. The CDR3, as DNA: TGTGCCAGCAGCCTATTAGCAGGCGGGCTCTCCTACGAGCAGTACTTC.

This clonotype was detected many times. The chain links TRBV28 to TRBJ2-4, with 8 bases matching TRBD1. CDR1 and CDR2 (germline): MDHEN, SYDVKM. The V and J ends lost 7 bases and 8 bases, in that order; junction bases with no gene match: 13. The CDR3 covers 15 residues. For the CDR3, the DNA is TGTGCCAGCACAATTCAGGGGGCGAATTATGACATTCAGTACTTC. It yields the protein CASTIQGANYDIQYF.

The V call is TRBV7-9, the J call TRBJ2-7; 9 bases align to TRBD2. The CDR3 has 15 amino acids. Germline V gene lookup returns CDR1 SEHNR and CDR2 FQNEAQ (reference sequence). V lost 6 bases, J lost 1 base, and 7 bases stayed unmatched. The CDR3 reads CASSYSGRRSYEQYF. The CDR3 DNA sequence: TGTGCCAGCAGTTATAGCGGGAGAAGGTCCTACGAGCAGTACTTC.

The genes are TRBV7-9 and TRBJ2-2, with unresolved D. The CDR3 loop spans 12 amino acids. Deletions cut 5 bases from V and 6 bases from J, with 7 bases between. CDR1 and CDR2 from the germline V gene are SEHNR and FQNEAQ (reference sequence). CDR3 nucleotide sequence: TGTGCCAGCAGCCCTATAGCCGGGGAGCTGTTTTTT. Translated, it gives CASSPIAGELFF.

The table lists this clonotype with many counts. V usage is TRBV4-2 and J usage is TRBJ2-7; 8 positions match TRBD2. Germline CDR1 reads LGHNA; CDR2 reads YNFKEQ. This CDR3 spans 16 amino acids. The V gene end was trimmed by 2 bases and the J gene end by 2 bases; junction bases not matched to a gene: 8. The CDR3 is CASSQMAGTRPYEQYF. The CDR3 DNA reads TGTGCCAGCAGCCAAATGGCGGGGACTAGACCCTACGAGCAGTACTTC.

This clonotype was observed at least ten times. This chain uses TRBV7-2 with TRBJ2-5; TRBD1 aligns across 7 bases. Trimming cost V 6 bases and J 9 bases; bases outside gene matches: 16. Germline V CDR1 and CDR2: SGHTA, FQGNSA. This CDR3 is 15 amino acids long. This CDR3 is CASRPGRDSLSAQYF. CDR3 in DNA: TGTGCCAGCAGACCCGGTCGGGACAGCTTATCGGCCCAGTACTTC. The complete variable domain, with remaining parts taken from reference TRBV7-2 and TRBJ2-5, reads GAGVSQSPSNKVTEKGKDVELRCDPISGHTALYWYRQSLGQGLEFLIYFQGNSAPDKSGLPSDRFSAERTGGSVSTLTIQRTQQEDSAVYLCASRPGRDSLSAQYFGPGTRLLVL.

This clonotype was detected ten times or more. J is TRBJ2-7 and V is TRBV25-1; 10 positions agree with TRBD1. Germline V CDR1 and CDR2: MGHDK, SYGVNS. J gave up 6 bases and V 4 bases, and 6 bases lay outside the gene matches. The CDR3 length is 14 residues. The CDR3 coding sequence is TGTGCCAGCAGTGCGACAGGGGGCAGGGTCGAGCAGTACTTC. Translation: CASSATGGRVEQYF.

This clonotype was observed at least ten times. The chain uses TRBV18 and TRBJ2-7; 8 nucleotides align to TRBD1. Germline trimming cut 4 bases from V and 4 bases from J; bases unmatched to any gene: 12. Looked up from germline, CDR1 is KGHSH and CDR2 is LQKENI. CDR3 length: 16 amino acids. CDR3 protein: CASSLAGQVDGYEQYF. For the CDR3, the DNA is TGTGCCAGCTCACTTGCGGGACAGGTCGATGGTTACGAGCAGTACTTC.